This is a list of T cell receptor beta chains from one sample in a study of technical replicates of blood from a few donors. Generated by immunoSEQ multiplex PCR, the TCRdb table keeps only in-frame clones and is missing some. The sample records roughly 72,000 clones, around 90% being singletons. Sequencing input: T cells isolated from PBMCs. Receptors originate from a human donor in good health. Both conserved end residues are part of each CDR3. The order of the fields is CDR3 length, clone size, D gene, J gene, V gene, CDR3 protein, CDR3 DNA. D genes are given only for firm matches. Size is omitted from some rows. Given values are once, few, many or a class for expanded clones.

14 . TRBD1 TRBJ1-1 TRBV30 CAWILRDRGTEAFF TGTGCCTGGATTCTTCGGGACAGGGGTACTGAAGCTTTCTTT
13 . . TRBJ2-3 TRBV18 CASSRLVVDTQYF TGTGCCAGCTCACGTCTAGTGGTAGATACGCAGTATTTT
14 once . TRBJ2-1 TRBV6-1 CASRPWAVYNEQFF TGTGCCAGCAGGCCCTGGGCAGTCTACAATGAGCAGTTCTTC
15 once . TRBJ2-7 TRBV19 CASSAGSQFGIMQYF TGTGCCAGTAGCGCGGGATCTCAATTCGGAATAATGCAGTACTTC
13 . TRBD1 TRBJ1-1 TRBV10-3 CAIIGQGPTEAFF TGTGCCATCATTGGACAGGGGCCCACCGAAGCTTTCTTT
14 . . TRBJ2-3 TRBV25-1 CASSVGSARDTQYF TGTGCCAGCAGTGTCGGGTCTGCAAGAGATACGCAGTATTTT
13 few . TRBJ1-1 TRBV15 CATSREQNTEAFF TGTGCCACCAGCAGAGAACAGAACACTGAAGCTTTCTTT
14 . . TRBJ1-2 TRBV6-5 CASTATGTLYGYTF TGTGCCAGCACCGCTACAGGGACCCTCTATGGCTACACCTTC
14 once TRBD1 TRBJ1-2 TRBV9 CASSVDRTGDGYTF TGTGCCAGCAGCGTAGATCGGACAGGGGATGGCTACACCTTC
13 . . TRBJ1-2 TRBV28 CASSFVGRYGYTF TGTGCCAGCAGTTTTGTGGGGCGGTATGGCTACACCTTC
16 . . TRBJ2-3 TRBV14 CASSQDSGVVTDTQYF TGTGCCAGCAGCCAAGATTCGGGGGTAGTCACAGATACGCAGTATTTT
14 . . TRBJ2-5 TRBV7-3 CASSLTGGKETQYF TGTGCCAGCAGCTTAACGGGCGGGAAAGAGACCCAGTACTTC
12 once TRBD1 TRBJ1-2 TRBV28 CASIGTGGGYTF TGTGCCAGCATAGGGACAGGTGGTGGCTACACCTTC
15 . TRBD2 TRBJ2-7 TRBV4-1 CASSQGLAGAYEQYF TGCGCCAGCAGCCAAGGACTAGCGGGAGCCTACGAGCAGTACTTC
13 . . TRBJ2-7 TRBV13 CASSLGSGEEQYF TGTGCCAGCAGCTTAGGTTCAGGGGAAGAGCAGTACTTC
14 . . TRBJ1-5 TRBV11-2 CASRPGTTNQPQHF TGTGCCAGCAGACCCGGGACAACTAATCAGCCCCAGCATTTT
12 . . TRBJ2-7 TRBV9 CASSVDSSEQYF TGTGCCAGCAGCGTAGACTCCTCCGAGCAGTACTTC
17 . TRBD1 TRBJ1-5 TRBV23-1 CASSQSYLGQEHQPQHF TGCGCCAGCAGTCAATCCTATTTGGGACAGGAACATCAGCCCCAGCATTTT
13 . . TRBJ1-1 TRBV9 CASSVSRGTEAFF TGTGCCAGCAGCGTGAGCAGGGGCACTGAAGCTTTCTTT
12 . . TRBJ1-2 TRBV11-2 CASSLDLPGHYF TGTGCCAGCAGCTTAGATCTGCCGGGACACTACTTC
12 . . TRBJ1-6 TRBV30 CAWSVDWSPLHF TGTGCCTGGAGTGTAGACTGGTCACCCCTCCACTTT
13 . . TRBJ1-4 TRBV7-9 CASSSRGDQEVFF TGTGCCAGCAGCTCCCGGGGGGACCAAGAAGTGTTTTTT
12 few . TRBJ1-1 TRBV29-1 CSVEQGGGEAFF TGCAGCGTGGAACAGGGAGGAGGTGAAGCTTTCTTT
16 . . TRBJ1-2 TRBV5-8 CASSLAYGQHNYGYTF TGTGCCAGCAGCTTGGCCTATGGACAGCATAACTATGGCTACACCTTC
14 . . TRBJ2-7 TRBV5-4 CASSRGSNSYEQYF TGTGCCAGCAGCCGGGGGAGTAACTCCTACGAGCAGTACTTC
15 once TRBD2 TRBJ2-3 TRBV6-6 CASSYSTSGTDTQYF TGTGCCAGCAGTTACTCAACTAGCGGCACAGATACGCAGTATTTT
14 . TRBD2 TRBJ2-5 TRBV7-3 CASSLAGGTETQYF TGTGCCAGCAGCTTGGCGGGAGGAACGGAGACCCAGTACTTC
16 . . TRBJ1-5 TRBV28 CASVSPRGSAGQPQHF TGTGCCAGCGTCAGCCCCCGGGGTTCGGCGGGTCAGCCCCAGCATTTT
16 . TRBD1 TRBJ2-7 TRBV30 CAWSPQYRDRYYEQYF TGTGCCTGGTCTCCGCAATACCGGGACAGATACTACGAGCAGTACTTC
12 . . TRBJ2-1 TRBV27 CASYDRYNEQFF TGTGCCAGCTACGACAGATACAATGAGCAGTTCTTC
14 . TRBD2 TRBJ2-3 TRBV5-1 CASSFTSGTDTQYF TGCGCCAGCAGCTTTACTAGCGGGACCGATACGCAGTATTTT
17 . TRBD2 TRBJ2-7 TRBV7-6 CASSLSGERELSYEQYF TGTGCCAGCAGCTTATCTGGAGAGCGGGAGTTATCCTACGAGCAGTACTTC
16 . TRBD1 TRBJ1-1 TRBV15 CATSRDRAGMNTEAFF TGTGCCACCTCGAGGGACAGGGCTGGGATGAACACTGAAGCTTTCTTT
15 . TRBD1 TRBJ1-1 TRBV4-3 CASSQGTGFAAEAFF TGCGCCAGCAGCCAAGGGACAGGGTTCGCGGCTGAAGCTTTCTTT
17 . TRBD1 TRBJ2-3 TRBV7-9 CASEHVQGAASTDTQYF TGTGCCAGCGAACACGTGCAGGGGGCCGCTAGCACAGATACGCAGTATTTT
16 . TRBD2 TRBJ2-3 TRBV15 CATSRALAGPTDTQYF TGTGCCACCAGCAGAGCGCTAGCGGGACCCACAGATACGCAGTATTTT
14 . TRBD1 TRBJ2-1 TRBV29-1 CSVEPTGLGNEQFF TGCAGCGTTGAACCGACAGGGCTGGGCAATGAGCAGTTCTTC
14 . . TRBJ1-1 TRBV4-2 CASSHGFEVTEAFF TGTGCCAGCAGCCACGGTTTCGAGGTGACTGAAGCTTTCTTT
13 . . TRBJ2-5 TRBV30 CAWSPDRPETQYF TGTGCCTGGAGTCCCGACAGGCCAGAGACCCAGTACTTC
14 . . TRBJ1-2 TRBV30 CAWSMGSTGYGYTF TGTGCCTGGAGTATGGGATCGACAGGCTATGGCTACACCTTC
13 few TRBD1 TRBJ1-1 TRBV29-1 CSTRQGGNTEAFF TGCAGCACCCGACAGGGGGGAAACACTGAAGCTTTCTTT
16 . TRBD2 TRBJ2-3 TRBV4-3 CASSQDPRGVTDTQYF TGCGCCAGCAGCCAAGACCCTCGGGGGGTCACAGATACGCAGTATTTT
17 . . TRBJ2-5 TRBV5-1 CASSGSGRGRAQETQYF TGCGCCAGCAGCGGGTCTGGTAGAGGGAGAGCCCAAGAGACCCAGTACTTC
15 . TRBD2 TRBJ2-3 TRBV7-9 CASSRTRTSTDTQYF TGTGCCAGCAGCCGGACTAGAACTAGCACAGATACGCAGTATTTT
15 . . TRBJ1-3 TRBV28 CASARTQTSGNTIYF TGTGCCAGCGCCAGGACTCAAACCTCTGGAAACACCATATATTTT
15 . TRBD1 TRBJ2-7 TRBV6-5 CASSYLRDRPYEQYF TGTGCCAGCAGTTACCTACGGGACAGACCCTACGAGCAGTACTTC
14 . . TRBJ2-1 TRBV19 CASTGGVGYNEQFF TGTGCCAGTACTGGAGGGGTGGGGTACAATGAGCAGTTCTTC
15 . TRBD2 TRBJ2-5 TRBV5-1 CASSSNPGGGETQYF TGCGCCAGCAGCTCCAACCCGGGGGGTGGGGAGACCCAGTACTTC
17 . . TRBJ1-1 TRBV7-9 CASSPRGTRGGNTEAFF TGTGCCAGCAGTCCAAGAGGGACAAGGGGTGGAAACACTGAAGCTTTCTTT
14 few TRBD2 TRBJ2-3 TRBV6-1 CASIYSGKLDTQYF TGTGCCAGCATCTATAGCGGGAAATTAGATACGCAGTATTTT